This is a list of T cell receptor beta chains from one sample in a study of shared clonotypes between healthy human individuals. Assay: immunoSEQ multiplex PCR; the TCRdb copy retains only in-frame clones and omits some. Among 190,000 or so clones, over 80% were seen once, and the ten largest hold around 0.067%. The specimen was naive CD4+ T cells sorted from blood. These receptors came from a woman in her 30s in good health. The CDR3 runs from the conserved cysteine through the conserved F or W. D genes are given only for firm matches. Size is omitted from some rows. Given values are once, few, many or a class for expanded clones.

D gene	J gene	V gene	clone size	CDR3 protein	CDR3 DNA
TRBD2	TRBJ2-4	TRBV14	.	CASSARLAGPKNIQYF	TGTGCCAGCAGCGCCCGACTAGCGGGTCCTAAAAACATTCAGTACTTC
TRBD1	TRBJ1-1	TRBV27	.	CASSGYSTGRWTEAFF	TGTGCCAGCAGTGGATATTCGACAGGGAGGTGGACTGAAGCTTTCTTT
TRBD2	TRBJ2-3	TRBV7-2	.	CASRDAGGPRRAQYF	TGTGCCAGCAGAGACGCGGGAGGGCCGCGTCGGGCGCAGTATTTT
.	TRBJ2-4	TRBV6-6	.	CASSPEWGIQYF	TGTGCCAGCAGTCCCGAATGGGGGATTCAGTACTTC
TRBD1	TRBJ1-1	TRBV28	.	CASMPTGYTEAFF	TGTGCCAGCATGCCGACAGGGTACACTGAAGCTTTCTTT
TRBD1	TRBJ2-7	TRBV28	.	CASSSPGTDERLGAYF	TGTGCCAGCAGTTCTCCCGGGACAGATGAACGCTTGGGCGCTTACTTC
.	TRBJ2-1	TRBV11-2	.	CASSFIPRSGHNEQFF	TGTGCCAGCAGCTTCATCCCCCGATCGGGACACAATGAGCAGTTCTTC
TRBD1	TRBJ2-3	TRBV7-2	.	CASSSGQPDTQYF	TGTGCCAGCAGCTCGGGACAGCCAGATACGCAGTATTTT
TRBD2	TRBJ2-5	TRBV27	.	CASRRFVTSGFKILETQYF	TGTGCCAGCAGGAGGTTTGTGACTAGCGGGTTTAAAATTTTGGAGACCCAGTACTTC
TRBD2	TRBJ2-6	TRBV19	.	CASQLAGFSGANVLTF	TGTGCCAGTCAGCTAGCGGGGTTCTCTGGGGCCAACGTCCTGACTTTC
.	TRBJ2-7	TRBV28	.	CASSLQMPSSYEQYF	TGTGCCAGCAGTTTACAGATGCCGAGCTCCTACGAGCAGTACTTC
TRBD2	TRBJ2-7	TRBV7-2	once	CASSLALAGGRKQYF	TGTGCCAGCAGCTTGGCCCTAGCGGGAGGGCGAAAGCAGTACTTC
.	TRBJ2-1	TRBV11-2	.	CASSLEGARGFF	TGTGCCAGCAGCTTAGAAGGGGCCAGGGGGTTCTTC
TRBD2	TRBJ2-3	TRBV30	.	CAWSGSLAERDTQYF	TGTGCCTGGAGTGGGTCTCTAGCGGAGAGGGATACGCAGTATTTT
TRBD1	TRBJ1-1	TRBV20-1	.	CSASTLGQGFF	TGCAGTGCTAGTACGTTGGGACAGGGTTTCTTT
TRBD1	TRBJ1-5	TRBV7-2	.	CASSTSTGLVSNQPQHF	TGTGCCAGCAGCACATCGACAGGGTTGGTGAGCAATCAGCCCCAGCATTTT
TRBD1	TRBJ2-7	TRBV10-3	.	CAISNSGGRSYEQYF	TGTGCCATCAGTAACTCAGGGGGACGATCCTACGAGCAGTACTTC
TRBD2	TRBJ2-7	TRBV10-3	.	CAISESGGWRGEQYF	TGTGCCATCAGTGAATCGGGGGGGTGGAGAGGCGAGCAGTACTTC
TRBD1	TRBJ2-7	TRBV19	.	CASSTLGTGHYEQYF	TGTGCCAGTAGTACCTTAGGGACAGGGCACTACGAGCAGTACTTC
.	TRBJ1-2	TRBV5-4	.	CASSLGEGRYGYTF	TGTGCCAGCAGCTTGGGAGAGGGGAGGTATGGCTACACCTTC
.	TRBJ2-7	TRBV18	.	CASSRSRGERYEQYF	TGTGCCAGCTCACGCTCCAGGGGGGAACGGTACGAGCAGTACTTC
.	TRBJ1-1	TRBV29-1	.	CSARRGANMNTEAFF	TGCAGCGCGAGGAGGGGCGCAAACATGAACACTGAAGCTTTCTTT
.	TRBJ2-1	TRBV19	.	CASSRLSVPSYNEQFF	TGTGCCAGTAGTAGGTTATCGGTTCCCTCCTACAATGAGCAGTTCTTC
.	TRBJ2-5	TRBV28	.	CASRQQGGETQYF	TGTGCCAGCAGACAACAGGGAGGTGAGACCCAGTACTTC
.	TRBJ2-4	TRBV15	.	CATRPTAGAGSKNIQYF	TGTGCCACCAGACCCACTGCGGGGGCGGGTTCCAAAAACATTCAGTACTTC
.	TRBJ1-1	TRBV7-8	.	CASSSDMNTEAFF	TGTGCCAGCAGCTCTGATATGAACACTGAAGCTTTCTTT
TRBD2	TRBJ2-1	TRBV7-8	once	CASSSLAGLFSYNEQFF	TGTGCCAGCAGCTCCTTAGCGGGACTTTTCTCCTACAATGAGCAGTTCTTC
TRBD1	TRBJ2-7	TRBV19	.	CASSPQGQGGGEQYF	TGTGCCAGTAGTCCGCAAGGACAGGGGGGAGGCGAGCAGTACTTC
.	TRBJ2-6	TRBV7-9	.	CASSLGLVFSSSGANVLTF	TGTGCCAGCAGCTTAGGTCTCGTATTCTCAAGTTCTGGGGCCAACGTCCTGACTTTC
.	TRBJ2-1	TRBV27	.	CASSLSLGLGGGEQFF	TGTGCCAGCAGTTTATCGCTCGGACTAGGGGGCGGTGAGCAGTTCTTC
TRBD1	TRBJ1-1	TRBV4-2	.	CASSQDPRDRGQTEAFF	TGTGCCAGCAGCCAAGACCCCAGGGACAGGGGGCAAACTGAAGCTTTCTTT
.	TRBJ2-7	TRBV9	.	CASSVAIGDPTYEQYF	TGTGCCAGCAGCGTAGCTATCGGGGACCCAACATACGAGCAGTACTTC
.	TRBJ2-5	TRBV27	.	CASSAPDSKETQYF	TGTGCCAGCAGTGCCCCCGACTCAAAAGAGACCCAGTACTTC
.	TRBJ1-1	TRBV5-4	.	CASSSPTRWNTEAFF	TGTGCCAGCAGCTCACCCACCAGGTGGAACACTGAAGCTTTCTTT
.	TRBJ2-1	TRBV28	.	CASSSLDTHEQFF	TGTGCCAGCAGTTCCTTAGACACCCATGAGCAGTTCTTC
.	TRBJ1-3	TRBV19	.	CASSPTTEAGNTIYF	TGTGCCAGTAGTCCCACGACAGAAGCTGGAAACACCATATATTTT
.	TRBJ2-5	TRBV6-1	.	CASSESVGGSQETQYF	TGTGCCAGCAGTGAATCAGTAGGGGGTTCCCAAGAGACCCAGTACTTC
.	TRBJ1-1	TRBV9	.	CASSVNTGPGTEAFF	TGTGCCAGCAGCGTAAACACAGGGCCGGGCACTGAAGCTTTCTTT
TRBD2	TRBJ2-5	TRBV5-1	.	CASSLVSGQETQYF	TGCGCCAGCAGCTTGGTTAGCGGGCAAGAGACCCAGTACTTC
.	TRBJ1-3	TRBV18	once	CASSPRKGSDSGNTIYF	TGTGCCAGCTCACCGAGAAAGGGGTCAGACTCTGGAAACACCATATATTTT
.	TRBJ2-5	TRBV5-1	.	CASRDHSETQYF	TGCGCCAGCAGGGACCACTCAGAGACCCAGTACTTC
.	TRBJ1-4	TRBV4-2	.	CASSHTKDRTNEKLFF	TGTGCCAGCAGCCACACGAAAGACAGGACGAACGAAAAACTGTTTTTT
.	TRBJ2-5	TRBV28	.	CASTIGTPSKETQYF	TGTGCCAGCACCATTGGGACACCCTCAAAGGAGACCCAGTACTTC
.	TRBJ1-4	TRBV19	once	CASTSTGNEKLFF	TGTGCCAGTACCTCGACGGGGAATGAAAAACTGTTTTTT
TRBD1	TRBJ1-4	TRBV5-4	.	CASSFIYPGGGEKLFF	TGTGCCAGCAGCTTCATTTATCCAGGGGGAGGTGAAAAACTGTTTTTT
.	TRBJ2-1	TRBV11-2	.	CASSLTGVGSYNEQFF	TGTGCCAGCAGCTTGACGGGTGTGGGCTCCTACAATGAGCAGTTCTTC
TRBD1	TRBJ1-2	TRBV10-3	.	CAISTGYGQGTMYGYTF	TGTGCCATCAGCACGGGATATGGACAGGGAACTATGTATGGCTACACCTTC
TRBD1	TRBJ2-1	TRBV18	.	CASSPRQGGYNEQFF	TGTGCCAGCTCACCAAGACAGGGGGGATACAATGAGCAGTTCTTC
.	TRBJ2-7	TRBV4-2	.	CASSPTAPQLREQYF	TGTGCCAGCAGCCCGACCGCGCCTCAACTACGCGAGCAGTACTTC
TRBD2	TRBJ2-7	TRBV7-9	.	CASSRLAGISYEQYF	TGTGCCAGCAGTCGTCTAGCGGGGATCTCCTACGAGCAGTACTTC
.	TRBJ2-6	TRBV7-2	.	CASSLATYSGANVLTF	TGTGCCAGCAGCTTAGCGACGTACTCTGGGGCCAACGTCCTGACTTTC
.	TRBJ2-5	TRBV29-1	.	CSVSELWGYQETQYF	TGCAGCGTGAGCGAACTATGGGGGTACCAAGAGACCCAGTACTTC
.	TRBJ2-7	TRBV13	once	CASSLTTSSHEQYF	TGTGCCAGCAGCCTCACAACTAGTTCCCACGAGCAGTACTTC
.	TRBJ1-1	TRBV11-3	.	CASSAGLSGTEAFF	TGTGCCAGCAGCGCGGGACTTTCGGGCACTGAAGCTTTCTTT
TRBD1	TRBJ1-2	TRBV28	.	CASRTGEYGYTF	TGTGCCAGCAGAACAGGGGAGTATGGCTACACCTTC